This T cell receptor beta chain comes out of a study of low-dose radiotherapy and immunotherapy resistance in tumors. About the study: Every two weeks patients got nivolumab 240 mg flat dose, plus ipilimumab 1 mg/kg every six weeks, intravenously. Intravenous cyclophosphamide 200 mg/m2 was given every two weeks, one day before radiation and immunotherapy.

This clonotype was counted ten times or more. Time point denoted: before trial treatment. Ipilimumab, nivolumab, aspirin, low-dose cyclophosphamide and low-dose radiotherapy were administered to donors. Gene-specific TRAV and TRBV primers were used for first-strand cDNA, covering alpha and beta chains. Amplification of TCRs used a constant-region primer and V-primer adapter for 15 to 25 PCR cycles. TCRdb used MiXCR to reprocess the reads, holding one entry per CDR3 protein. The sample shows 57,000 or so distinct CDR3 sequences, roughly 24% of them seen only once. CDR3 length equals 15 residues. Germline V gives CDR1 SGHAT, CDR2 FQDESV (reference sequence). Trimming took off 3 bases at V and 1 base at J, with 12 bases between the two ends.

Source: PBMCs, taken before treatment. The chain employs TRBV11-1 and TRBJ1-1; D not resolved. This clonotype was obtained from a male donor with prostate cancer. Written as DNA, the CDR3 is TGTGCCAGCAGCTTTGTCGCCATCAAGAACACTGAAGCTTTCTTT. Its translation is CASSFVAIKNTEAFF.